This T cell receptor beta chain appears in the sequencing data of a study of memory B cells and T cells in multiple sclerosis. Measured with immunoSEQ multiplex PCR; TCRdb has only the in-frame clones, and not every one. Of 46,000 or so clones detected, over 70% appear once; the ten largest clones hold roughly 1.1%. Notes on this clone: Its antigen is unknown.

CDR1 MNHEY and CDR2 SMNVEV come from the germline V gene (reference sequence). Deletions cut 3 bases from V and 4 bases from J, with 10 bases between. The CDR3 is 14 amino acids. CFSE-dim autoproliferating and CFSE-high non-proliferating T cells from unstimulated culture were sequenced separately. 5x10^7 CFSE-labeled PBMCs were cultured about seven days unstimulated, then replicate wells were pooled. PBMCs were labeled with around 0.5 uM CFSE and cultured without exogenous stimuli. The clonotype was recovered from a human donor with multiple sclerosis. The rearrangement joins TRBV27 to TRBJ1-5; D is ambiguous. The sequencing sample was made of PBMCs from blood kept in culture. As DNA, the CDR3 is TGTGCCAGCAGTTTGTCCGGGGAGAATCAGCCCCAGCATTTT. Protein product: CASSLSGENQPQHF.